These 7 T cell receptor beta chains were all obtained from the same sample, sequenced in a study of blood T cell repertoires in COVID-19. Repertoires were generated with immunoSEQ multiplex PCR, while TCRdb's copy carries only in-frame clones and drops some. The sample records roughly 96,000 clones, roughly 82% being singletons. Sequencing used peripheral blood. The source is an older man with acute or convalescent COVID-19.

The rearrangement joins TRBV12-3 or TRBV12-4 to TRBJ2-7; D remains unclear. V lost 1 base and J 1 base, leaving 5 bases between the germline ends. The CDR3 length is 13 residues. The CDR3 loop is CASSLDPSYEQYF. The CDR3 DNA reads TGTGCCAGCAGTTTAGATCCTTCCTACGAGCAGTACTTC.

The V call is TRBV11-2, the J call TRBJ2-7, with TRBD2 matching over 7 bases. This CDR3 has 14 amino acids. The V gene's germline CDR1 is SGHAT and CDR2 FQNNGV. J was trimmed by 6 bases and V by 2 bases; bases with no gene match: 7. DNA of the CDR3: TGTGCCAGCAGCTTATGGGCGGGAGAGGTCGAGCAGTACTTC. Residues: CASSLWAGEVEQYF.

The J gene is TRBJ2-7, the V gene TRBV7-2; TRBD1 matches at 8 bases. V was clipped by 5 bases and J by 6 bases; unmatched bases: 12. The CDR3 sequence is 15 residues long. The germline CDR1 and CDR2 sequences are SGHTA and FQGNSA. The CDR3 nucleotides are TGTGCCAGCAGCACCGGACAGGGACTTTTTTTCGAGCAGTACTTC. It translates to CASSTGQGLFFEQYF.

The rearrangement joins TRBV18 to TRBJ2-6, with TRBD1 as a possible D gene (5 bases). V lost 6 bases to trimming and J lost 0 bases, with 9 bases between them. Germline lookup yields CDR1 KGHSH and CDR2 LQKENI. This CDR3 comprises 15 residues. The CDR3 DNA reads TGTGCCAGCTCTCGACAGAGCTCTGGGGCCAACGTCCTGACTTTC. It yields the protein CASSRQSSGANVLTF.

The CDR3 sequence is CASSPQPGVKRGELFF. CDR3 nucleotides: TGTGCCAGCAGTCCGCAACCCGGGGTTAAAAGGGGGGAGCTGTTTTTT. The chain joins TRBV28 to TRBJ2-2; a possible D gene is TRBD2 (5 bases). With 5 bases removed from V and 8 bases from J, the gap between germline ends came to 21 bases. This CDR3 is 16 amino acids long. Germline CDR1 and CDR2: MDHEN and SYDVKM. The whole variable domain, remainder taken from reference TRBV28 and TRBJ2-2, is DVKVTQSSRYLVKRTGEKVFLECVQDMDHENMFWYRQDPGLGLRLIYFSYDVKMKEKGDIPEGYSVSREKKERFSLILESASTNQTSMYLCASSPQPGVKRGELFFGEGSRLTVL.

The chain recombines TRBV12-5 with TRBJ2-1; 10 bases are a match to TRBD1. With V trimmed by 3 bases and J by 7 bases, 6 bases remained unmatched. The V gene's germline CDR1 is LGHNT and CDR2 FRNRAP. The CDR3 covers 15 residues. The CDR3 loop is CASGLGTGVLNEQFF. The CDR3 DNA reads TGTGCTAGTGGTTTAGGGACAGGGGTTTTAAATGAGCAGTTCTTC.

The chain employs TRBV21-1 and TRBJ2-7; the table's D gene call, TRBD2, was not cross checked with the DNA. TRBV21-1 is recorded as a pseudogene. The CDR3 is 11 residues long. The DNA for the CDR3 is TGTGCCATCCCACCGGGTTACGAGCAGTACTTC. Translation: CAIPPGYEQYF.